There are a few counts of the clone carrying this TCR beta chain. Sequencing used immunoSEQ multiplex PCR; TCRdb keeps in-frame clones, though not all of them. Of around 110,000 clones in the sample, around four fifths were seen once. This sample was taken from a study of blood T cell repertoires in COVID-19. On the study more broadly: Sources were T cells, B-cell-depleted T cells, or PBMCs; the material itself was cDNA or gDNA.

The CDR3 runs to 12 residues. The V end lost 3 bases, the J end lost 4 bases, and 9 bases lay between the germline ends. The germline V gene encodes CDR1 SQVTM and CDR2 ANQGSEA. The J gene is TRBJ1-2, the V gene TRBV29-1, with a weak D call TRBD1 (5 bases). The sequenced material came from peripheral blood. The source of this sequence is a man aged 30-40 years with acute or convalescent COVID-19. CDR3 loop: CSVERDSYGYTF. In DNA form, the CDR3 reads TGCAGCGTTGAGAGGGACTCCTATGGCTACACCTTC.